Sequencing of this TCR beta chain was carried out in a study of cytotoxic CD8 clonotypes in ibrutinib-treated CLL. On the study more broadly: Once patients had received a median about eleven months of treatment, range 6 to 36, response samples were obtained.

Only in-frame clones appear in the TCRdb table, and some are missing; sequencing was by immunoSEQ multiplex PCR. The table has roughly 300,000 clones, 65% to 85% seen once. V was trimmed by 1 base and J by 2 bases, leaving 7 bases between them. Germline CDR1 and CDR2: SGHNT and YYREEE (reference sequence). The CDR3 length is 13 residues. Study-level results: Increased clonality at ibrutinib response gave way to a return toward baseline at progression. Pretreatment clonality was elevated relative to age-matched healthy donors and paralleled circulating CD8+ T-cell counts.

As regards this clone: Its target is not known.

The sequence was obtained from a human donor with chronic lymphocytic leukemia. The material sequenced was PBMCs, taken at disease progression, from a patient treated with ibrutinib. The V call is TRBV5-4, the J call TRBJ2-7; D gene uncertain. Here the CDR3 reads CASSLLGPYEQYF. The CDR3 coding sequence is TGTGCCAGCAGCTTGCTAGGGCCCTACGAGCAGTACTTC.